This is a list of T cell receptor beta chains from one sample in a study of identical twins. TCRdb re-called the 5' RACE reads with MiXCR, one entry per CDR3 protein. This repertoire shows 570,000 or so distinct CDR3 sequences, roughly 9.9% found once; its top ten account for under 3%. This sample also belongs to another study, concerning yellow fever vaccine responses in identical twins.

Sequencing used PBMCs. The source of these receptors is a woman between 18 and 30 years old in good health. Each CDR3 is given with its conserved first and last residue. The D gene is left open where the match is weak. The listing skips clone size in some rows; elsewhere it reads once, few, many or a size class.

d_gene: TRBD2
j_gene: TRBJ2-3
v_gene: TRBV7-9
abundance: -
CDR3aa: CASSLRTSGGLTDTQYF
CDR3nt: TGTGCCAGCAGCTTACGGACTAGCGGGGGACTCACAGATACGCAGTATTTT

d_gene: -
j_gene: TRBJ2-3
v_gene: TRBV12-5
abundance: few
CDR3aa: CASGRDRSTDTQYF
CDR3nt: TGTGCTAGTGGGCGGGACAGAAGCACAGATACGCAGTATTTT

d_gene: -
j_gene: TRBJ2-3
v_gene: TRBV6-2/TRBV6-3
abundance: many
CDR3aa: CASTQSRGATQYF
CDR3nt: TGTGCCAGCACTCAAAGTAGGGGAGCTACGCAGTATTTT

d_gene: -
j_gene: TRBJ2-7
v_gene: TRBV3-1
abundance: few
CDR3aa: CASSQGKTEQYF
CDR3nt: TGTGCCAGCAGCCAAGGTAAAACAGAGCAGTACTTC

d_gene: TRBD2
j_gene: TRBJ2-3
v_gene: TRBV4-3
abundance: -
CDR3aa: CASSQDGAGEADTQYF
CDR3nt: TGCGCCAGCAGCCAAGACGGAGCGGGAGAGGCAGATACGCAGTATTTT

d_gene: -
j_gene: TRBJ2-5
v_gene: TRBV5-5
abundance: -
CDR3aa: CASSLVAGDIQETQYF
CDR3nt: TGTGCCAGCAGCTTGGTGGCAGGGGACATACAAGAGACCCAGTACTTC

d_gene: TRBD1
j_gene: TRBJ2-6
v_gene: TRBV7-9
abundance: few
CDR3aa: CASSPGQTGANVLTF
CDR3nt: TGTGCCAGCAGCCCGGGACAGACTGGGGCCAACGTCCTGACTTTC

d_gene: -
j_gene: TRBJ2-3
v_gene: TRBV18
abundance: -
CDR3aa: CASSPPDGHTDTQYF
CDR3nt: TGTGCCAGCTCACCACCGGACGGCCACACAGATACGCAGTATTTT

d_gene: -
j_gene: TRBJ2-4
v_gene: TRBV28
abundance: few
CDR3aa: CASSRPTKDTSRGLLAKNIQYF
CDR3nt: TGTGCCAGCAGTCGCCCGACAAAAGACACCTCAAGAGGATTACTAGCCAAAAACATTCAGTACTTC

d_gene: -
j_gene: TRBJ2-3
v_gene: TRBV3-1
abundance: many
CDR3aa: CASSQDQLTPRGTDTQYF
CDR3nt: TGTGCCAGCAGCCAAGATCAGCTCACTCCCCGTGGCACAGATACGCAGTATTTT

d_gene: TRBD1
j_gene: TRBJ1-5
v_gene: TRBV29-1
abundance: many
CDR3aa: CSAVLTGRDQPQHF
CDR3nt: TGCAGCGCTGTACTGACAGGGAGAGATCAGCCCCAGCATTTT

d_gene: TRBD1
j_gene: TRBJ1-1
v_gene: TRBV5-1
abundance: -
CDR3aa: CASSWTGHNTEAFF
CDR3nt: TGCGCCAGCAGCTGGACAGGACATAACACTGAAGCTTTCTTT

d_gene: -
j_gene: TRBJ2-7
v_gene: TRBV5-1
abundance: -
CDR3aa: CASSLAPVSYEQYF
CDR3nt: TGCGCCAGCAGCTTGGCCCCAGTATCCTACGAGCAGTACTTC